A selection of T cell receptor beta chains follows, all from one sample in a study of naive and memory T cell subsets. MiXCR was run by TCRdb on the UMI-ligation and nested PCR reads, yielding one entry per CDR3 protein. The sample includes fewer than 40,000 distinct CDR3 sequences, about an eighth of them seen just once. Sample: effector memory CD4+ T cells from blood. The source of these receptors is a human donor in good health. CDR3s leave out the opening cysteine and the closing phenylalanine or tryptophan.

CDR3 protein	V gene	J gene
ASSRGLDDTDTQY	TRBV11-2	TRBJ2-3
ASSQQGTDTQY	TRBV6-6	TRBJ2-3
ASSASTSGSYNEQF	TRBV6-1	TRBJ2-1
ASSLGPAYGYT	TRBV12-3/TRBV12-4	TRBJ1-2
SARTGWVTGELF	TRBV20-1	TRBJ2-2
ASSKGTGEQF	TRBV2	TRBJ2-1
ASSLFRAPYEQY	TRBV28	TRBJ2-7
ASSISGTVGEAF	TRBV19	TRBJ1-1
ASSEDRYYGYT	TRBV7-2	TRBJ1-2
ASRDYEQY	TRBV6-1	TRBJ2-7
ASVTRGRGDTQY	TRBV7-8	TRBJ2-3
ASSILGGPYGYT	TRBV19	TRBJ1-2
ASSLGQTPQETQY	TRBV5-8	TRBJ2-5
ASSPLEGGGYEQY	TRBV2	TRBJ2-7
SASTIQRAHNEQF	TRBV20-1	TRBJ2-1